This TCR beta chain was retrieved from a study of T cell changes during pregnancy in multiple sclerosis. Germline V lookup: CDR1 SGHAT, CDR2 FQDESV (reference sequence). The V end was cut by 1 base, the J end by 7 bases, with 10 bases between. The CDR3 consists of 14 residues. Using immunoSEQ multiplex PCR, the repertoire was profiled, and TCRdb retains in-frame clones only, with some absent. This sample has 100,000 or so clones, with 85% to 95% found just once. The sample in question was peripheral blood, obtained in the first trimester of pregnancy. The genes are TRBV11-1 and TRBJ2-2, with D hard to call. The TCR comes from a female donor with multiple sclerosis, enrolled in a pregnancy study. DNA for the CDR3: TGTGCCAGCAGCTTAGGGCTCGATGGCGGGGAGCTGTTTTTT. It encodes CASSLGLDGGELFF.